This TCR beta chain was captured by sequencing in a study of blood T cell repertoires in COVID-19. Overall study: Sites across the United States, Italy and Spain contributed samples from acute and convalescent COVID-19.

Germline V gives CDR1 SGDLS, CDR2 YYNGEE. This CDR3 is 15 amino acids long. The trim removed 1 base at V and 2 bases at J, leaving 3 bases unmatched. Clones were sequenced by immunoSEQ multiplex PCR, and TCRdb holds only the in-frame ones, with some missing. The sample lists 270,000 or so clones, approximately 85% occurring once. In this sample, this clone turned up once. The sample consisted of peripheral blood. This sequence was found in a human donor in a cohort sampled during active COVID-19. This chain joins TRBV9 and TRBJ2-3; 8 bases are a match to TRBD1. The DNA for the CDR3 is TGTGCCAGCAGCGTACAGGGGGCCTACACAGATACGCAGTATTTT. Translating it yields CASSVQGAYTDTQYF.